This T cell receptor (beta chain) was identified during a study of naive CD8 T cells in extremely preterm neonates. Study-wide results and caveats: Relative to older groups, preterm infants had shorter, less trimmed CDR3s with fewer N additions.

To note about this clone: Antigen unknown.

Clones were read by immunoSEQ multiplex PCR, and TCRdb kept only the in-frame ones, dropping some. The sample carries about 5,200 clones, around 97% recorded once. The sample holds sorted live naive CD8+ CD45RA+CCR7+ T cells. The CDR3 is 15 amino acids. Per the germline V gene, CDR1 is SGHAT and CDR2 is FQNNGV. V lost 1 base and J 4 bases, leaving 13 bases between the germline ends. The rearrangement joins TRBV11-2 to TRBJ1-2; D possibly corresponds to TRBD1 (5 bases). Sequences were obtained from naive CD8+ T cells from blood. The sequence was obtained from a human donor in good health. The CDR3 loop reads CASSLGGLDFYGYTF. In nucleotides, the CDR3 is TGTGCCAGCAGCTTAGGGGGCCTTGACTTCTATGGCTACACCTTC.